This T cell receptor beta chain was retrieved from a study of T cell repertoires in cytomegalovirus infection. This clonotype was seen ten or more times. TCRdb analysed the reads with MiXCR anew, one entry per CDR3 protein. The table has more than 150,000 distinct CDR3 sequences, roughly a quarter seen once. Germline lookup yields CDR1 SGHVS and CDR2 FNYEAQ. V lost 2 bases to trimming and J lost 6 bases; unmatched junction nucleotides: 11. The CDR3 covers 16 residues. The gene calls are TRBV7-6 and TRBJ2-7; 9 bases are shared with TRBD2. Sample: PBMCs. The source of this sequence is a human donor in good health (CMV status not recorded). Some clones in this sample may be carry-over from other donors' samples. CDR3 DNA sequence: TGTGCCAGCAGCTTACTAAGCGGACTAGCGCTAAGCGAGCAGTACTTC. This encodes CASSLLSGLALSEQYF. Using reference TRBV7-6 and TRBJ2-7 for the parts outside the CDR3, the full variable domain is GAGVSQSPRYKVTKRGQDVALRCDPISGHVSLYWYRQALGQGPEFLTYFNYEAQQDKSGLPNDRFSAERPEGSISTLTIQRTEQRDSAMYRCASSLLSGLALSEQYFGPGTRLTVT.